This T cell receptor beta chain is from a study of identical twins. Whole-study results and caveats: Reduced insertions were recorded for abundant cord blood beta clonotypes, with no such pattern in memory repertoires. Compared with models, monozygotic twins showed more out-of-frame TCR alpha sharing.

Template switching, a step in the protocol, added a universal primer site, and cDNA carried unique molecular identifiers. From the 5' RACE reads, TCRdb called clonotypes with MiXCR, one entry per CDR3 protein. The sample includes over 200,000 distinct CDR3 sequences, about 10% of them seen just once. V shed 2 bases, J shed 3 bases, and the junction held 4 bases outside the gene matches. The CDR3 is 15 residues long. Germline-derived CDR1 and CDR2 are LNHDA and SQIVND (reference sequence). This clonotype has only a few counts. Its specificity is not known. The chain is built from TRBV19 and TRBJ2-3, with 8 bases identical to TRBD1. The sample was memory T cells sorted from blood. The sequence was collected from a middle-aged man in good health. For the CDR3, the DNA is TGTGCCAGTAGTATACAGGGGGCGCGTACAGATACGCAGTATTTT. Amino acids: CASSIQGARTDTQYF.